One and the same sample provided the 28 T cell receptor beta chains below, sequenced in a study of identical twins. From the 5' RACE reads, TCRdb called clonotypes with MiXCR, one entry per CDR3 protein. The repertoire includes fewer than 650,000 distinct CDR3 sequences, about 7.6% of them detected once, and less than 2% sits in the top ten. The sample was also linked to a second study, of yellow fever vaccine responses in identical twins.

The specimen was PBMCs. These receptors came from a young woman in good health.

The CDR3: CASSQDRGIFQETQYF. The CDR3 DNA sequence: TGCGCCAGCAGCCAAGATCGAGGGATCTTCCAAGAGACCCAGTACTTC. This sequence joins TRBV4-1 and TRBJ2-5, with D maybe TRBD2 (5 bases). The length of the CDR3 is 16 residues. The germline CDR1 and CDR2 sequences are MGHRA and YSYEKL. Trimming removed 0 bases from V and 1 base from J, with 12 bases in between.

This clonotype has a count of ten or more. The chain's CDR3 is CASSLWGENTEAFF. DNA for the CDR3: TGTGCCAGCAGCTTATGGGGTGAGAACACTGAAGCTTTCTTT. The chain has TRBV13 and TRBJ1-1; D unresolved. The V end lost 2 bases, the J end lost 1 base, and 8 bases lay between the germline ends. The V gene's germline CDR1 is PRHDT and CDR2 FYEKMQ (reference sequence). The CDR3 runs to 14 residues.

The chain is built from TRBV15 and TRBJ2-7; D possibly corresponds to TRBD2 (6 bases). The V end was cut by 1 base, the J end by 5 bases, with 21 bases between. The CDR3 totals 17 residues. Germline V gene lookup returns CDR1 LNHNV and CDR2 YYDKDF (reference sequence). The CDR3 protein is CATSRGASMGGLDEQYF. The CDR3 DNA reads as TGTGCCACCAGCAGAGGCGCGTCAATGGGAGGCTTAGACGAGCAGTACTTC.

This clonotype occurred a few times. The chain joins TRBV6-5 to TRBJ1-3; no clear D. V was clipped by 5 bases and J by 2 bases, with 19 bases between them. The CDR3 is 17 amino acids. Per germline, CDR1 MNHEY and CDR2 SVGAGI. Written as DNA, the CDR3 is TGTGCCAGCAGTCTACGGACGGTCGGTGGTGCTGGAAACACCATATATTTT. This translates into CASSLRTVGGAGNTIYF.

The chain employs TRBV7-9 and TRBJ2-2; TRBD1 aligns across 8 bases. CDR1 and CDR2 from the germline V gene are SEHNR and FQNEAQ (reference sequence). The CDR3 has 15 residues. The junction had 4 bases not matched to a gene; V was cut back by 4 bases and J by 3 bases. CDR3: CASSYRTGYTGELFF. The CDR3, as DNA: TGTGCCAGCAGCTATCGGACAGGGTACACCGGGGAGCTGTTTTTT.

V gene TRBV5-5 combines with J gene TRBJ1-1, with 8 bases identical to TRBD1. Germline CDR1 is SGHKS and CDR2 is YYEKEE (reference sequence). V trimming: 3 bases; J trimming: 5 bases; junction bases outside the gene matches: 6. The length of the CDR3 is 14 residues. The CDR3 protein is CASSSRTGRTEAFF. The DNA for the CDR3 is TGTGCCAGCAGCTCACGGACAGGGAGGACTGAAGCTTTCTTT.

This clonotype was seen more than once but under ten times. This CDR3 is CSARAASLELAEQFF. In DNA, the CDR3 is TGCAGTGCTAGAGCCGCCAGTCTGGAACTAGCGGAGCAGTTCTTC. This sequence joins TRBV20-1 and TRBJ2-1, with TRBD2 matching 7 bases. Losses at the gene ends were 1 base for V and 10 bases for J; bases not matched to a gene: 13. Germline V gene data show CDR1 as DFQATT and CDR2 as SNEGSKA (reference sequence). The CDR3 totals 15 residues.

This clonotype came up many times. This chain joins TRBV5-1 and TRBJ2-4, with TRBD1 identical over 8 bases. Germline V gene lookup returns CDR1 SGHRS and CDR2 YFSETQ. The CDR3 runs 14 residues. J was trimmed by 8 bases and V by 2 bases; bases with no gene match: 6. The CDR3 spells CASSFGDRLDIQYF. The CDR3 nucleotides are TGCGCCAGCAGCTTCGGGGACAGGCTGGACATTCAGTACTTC.

The rearrangement joins TRBV5-1 to TRBJ2-7; D call uncertain. Germline-derived CDR1 and CDR2 are SGHRS and YFSETQ. V was clipped by 0 bases and J by 7 bases, with 11 bases between them. The CDR3 extends over 13 amino acids. The CDR3 protein is CASSLAQGLEQYV. CDR3 sequence (DNA): TGCGCCAGCAGCTTGGCCCAAGGCCTGGAGCAGTACGTC.

This clonotype was counted at least ten times. The chain has TRBV3-1 and TRBJ1-6; D not certain. CDR3 length: 16 amino acids. Trimming shortened V by 4 bases and J by 6 bases, and 16 bases separated the two germline ends. Germline V gene data show CDR1 as LGHDT and CDR2 as YNNKEL (reference sequence). For the CDR3, the DNA is TGTGCCAGCAGCCGCGGGCTGAACGATCGTAATTCACCCCTCCACTTT. It specifies CASSRGLNDRNSPLHF.

This clonotype was recorded many times. The chain combines TRBV29-1 with TRBJ2-1, with 7 nucleotides matching TRBD1. Unmatched junction bases numbered 5, after V lost 4 bases and J lost 2 bases. CDR3 length equals 14 residues. Germline V lookup: CDR1 SQVTM, CDR2 ANQGSEA. The DNA for the CDR3 is TGCAGCGTTGGGGACAGCCCCCCCTACAATGAGCAGTTCTTC. Translated: CSVGDSPPYNEQFF.

V and J are TRBV28 and TRBJ1-2; D unclear. Trimming cost V 3 bases and J 8 bases, with 7 bases left between them. This CDR3 spans 11 amino acids. Germline lookup yields CDR1 MDHEN and CDR2 SYDVKM. The CDR3 spells CASSFQRGYTF. The CDR3 DNA reads as TGTGCCAGCAGTTTCCAGAGAGGCTACACCTTC.

The sample holds a few counts of this clonotype. The CDR3 sequence is CSVTAATNEKLFF. The CDR3 region has the DNA TGCAGCGTTACAGCCGCAACTAATGAAAAACTGTTTTTT. The chain carries TRBV29-1 and TRBJ1-4; D not resolved. With 5 bases removed from V and 0 bases from J, the gap between germline ends came to 7 bases. CDR3 length equals 13 residues. The germline CDR1 and CDR2 sequences are SQVTM and ANQGSEA.

The V and J genes are TRBV7-8 and TRBJ2-3; D possibly corresponds to TRBD2 (7 bases). The CDR3 length is 17 residues. Germline values: CDR1 SGHVS, CDR2 FQNEAQ. V was cut by 3 bases and J by 5 bases, with 21 bases left in between. The CDR3 loop is CASSLLEGGGAEDTQYF. CDR3 nucleotide sequence: TGTGCCAGCAGCTTGCTTGAAGGAGGGGGGGCCGAAGATACGCAGTATTTT.

This clonotype was observed a handful of times. V gene TRBV20-1 combines with J gene TRBJ1-6; no firm D call. The CDR3 runs 14 residues. Germline values: CDR1 DFQATT, CDR2 SNEGSKA (reference sequence). Trimming pared 5 bases from V and 0 bases from J, leaving 8 bases between. DNA of the CDR3: TGCAGTGCTCTCCCAAGCTCCTATAATTCACCCCTCCACTTT. Amino acid sequence: CSALPSSYNSPLHF.

The V and J genes are TRBV10-3 and TRBJ1-2; D might be TRBD1 (6 bases). CDR1 is ENHRY, CDR2 SYGVKD, per germline. This CDR3 contains 16 residues. The V end lost 3 bases, the J end lost 1 base, and 15 bases lay between the germline ends. The CDR3 reads CAISEGGPINNYGYTF. For the CDR3, the DNA is TGTGCCATCAGTGAAGGGGGGCCGATTAATAACTATGGCTACACCTTC.

In this sample, this clonotype turned up a few times. The chain uses TRBV7-9 and TRBJ2-1, with 8 bases that match TRBD2. Germline-derived CDR1 and CDR2 are SEHNR and FQNEAQ (reference sequence). There are 15 residues in the CDR3. V lost 6 bases to trimming and J lost 3 bases; unmatched junction nucleotides: 7. Here the CDR3 DNA reads TGTGCCAGCAGTCCTGCGGGGGGATTCTACAATGAGCAGTTCTTC. Encoded protein: CASSPAGGFYNEQFF.

This clonotype appeared many times. The J gene is TRBJ2-3, the V gene TRBV7-8, with TRBD2 identical over 10 bases. CDR1 and CDR2 from the germline V gene are SGHVS and FQNEAQ. The ends lost 6 bases at V and 3 bases at J; junction bases unmatched: 12. The CDR3 has 17 residues. CDR3 in amino acids: CASRPYPGTSVTDTQYF. The DNA of the CDR3 is TGTGCCAGCAGACCATACCCAGGGACTAGCGTAACAGATACGCAGTATTTT.

This clonotype appeared a few times. The chain couples TRBV20-1 to TRBJ2-7, with D perhaps matching TRBD1 (5 bases). Germline CDR1 DFQATT, CDR2 SNEGSKA (reference sequence). The germline V and J ends were trimmed by 1 base and 0 bases, with 13 bases remaining between them. There are 15 residues in the CDR3. The CDR3 DNA sequence: TGCAGTGCTAGAGTACCCAGGGTAAACTCCTACGAGCAGTACGTC. Translation gives CSARVPRVNSYEQYV.

The chain carries TRBV20-1 and TRBJ2-5; no clear D gene. V lost 4 bases to trimming and J lost 0 bases, with 3 bases between them. The CDR3 spans 11 residues. From germline, CDR1 is DFQATT and CDR2 SNEGSKA (reference sequence). CDR3 in DNA: TGCAGTGCTACGTACCAAGAGACCCAGTACTTC. Protein product: CSATYQETQYF.

V is TRBV5-1 and J is TRBJ1-2; D is unclear. CDR3 length equals 13 residues. V lost 1 base to trimming and J lost 4 bases, with 8 bases between them. Per germline, CDR1 SGHRS and CDR2 YFSETQ. The CDR3 DNA sequence: TGCGCCAGCAGCTTGACGGAGAGCTATGGCTACACCTTC. As protein: CASSLTESYGYTF.

This clonotype was picked up a small number of times. The chain is built from TRBV5-5 and TRBJ2-1, with 10 nucleotides matching TRBD1. V lost 5 bases and J lost 9; bases outside the gene matches: 8. The CDR3 covers 14 residues. Per germline, CDR1 SGHKS and CDR2 YYEKEE (reference sequence). The CDR3, as DNA: TGTGCCAGCAGTCCCGGACAGGGGGTACCTGAGCAGTTCTTC. Its translation is CASSPGQGVPEQFF.

The sample holds many counts of this clonotype. The chain carries TRBV12-3 or TRBV12-4 and TRBJ2-2; D tentatively fits TRBD1 or TRBD2 (5 bases each). The CDR3 contains 16 residues. V dropped 6 bases and J dropped 4 bases, with 18 bases sitting between them. CDR3 DNA: TGTGCCAGCAGCGGGGTTGAGGGACGGGGCACCGGGGAGCTGTTTTTT. Its protein is CASSGVEGRGTGELFF.

This clonotype was counted only a few times. The V gene is TRBV9, the J gene TRBJ2-3; TRBD2 aligns across 13 bases. V gave up 2 bases and J gave up 2 bases; unmatched junction bases: 8. CDR1 and CDR2 from the germline V gene are SGDLS and YYNGEE. CDR3 length: 18 amino acids. The CDR3 nucleotides read TGTGCCAGCAGCGTTCGACTAGCGGGGGGTATATCCACAGATACGCAGTATTTT. Its translation: CASSVRLAGGISTDTQYF.

This clonotype was seen only a few times. The chain employs TRBV6-5 and TRBJ2-3; tentative D call: TRBD1 (6 bases). V was cut by 2 bases and J by 4 bases, with 13 bases left in between. This CDR3 is 15 amino acids long. From germline, CDR1 is MNHEY and CDR2 SVGAGI. This chain's CDR3 is CASSYLGAGADTQYF. The CDR3 DNA follows: TGTGCCAGCAGTTACCTTGGGGCAGGGGCAGATACGCAGTATTTT.

This clonotype has ten or more counts. At one end the junction does not follow the germline gene, possibly because of a read error. The rearrangement joins TRBV4-1 to TRBJ2-5; perhaps D is TRBD1 or TRBD2 (7 bases each). From germline, CDR1 is MGHRA and CDR2 YSYEKL. This CDR3 region has 14 residues. The CDR3 bases are TGTGCCAGCAGTCAGGGGGGGGCCCAAGAGACCCAGTACTTC. Amino acid sequence: CASSQGGAQETQYF.

This clonotype was recorded many times. The chain joins TRBV10-3 to TRBJ2-1; the match to TRBD2 covers 7 bases. The V segment lost 10 bases and the J segment 4 bases; nucleotides outside the gene matches: 7. This CDR3 is 13 amino acids long. CDR1 ENHRY and CDR2 SYGVKD come from the germline V gene. The chain's CDR3 is CATLAVLYNEQFF. CDR3 nucleotide sequence: TGTGCCACTCTAGCGGTCCTTTACAATGAGCAGTTCTTC.

This clonotype was counted only a few times. V and J are TRBV4-1 and TRBJ1-1; TRBD1 matches 8 bases. CDR1 and CDR2 (germline): MGHRA, YSYEKL. Trimming took 8 bases from V and 5 from J; bases not matched to a gene: 10. The CDR3 length is 14 residues. In DNA, the CDR3 is TGCGCCAGCTTTAGCACAGGGGGGCGAACTGAAGCTTTCTTT. Protein product: CASFSTGGRTEAFF.